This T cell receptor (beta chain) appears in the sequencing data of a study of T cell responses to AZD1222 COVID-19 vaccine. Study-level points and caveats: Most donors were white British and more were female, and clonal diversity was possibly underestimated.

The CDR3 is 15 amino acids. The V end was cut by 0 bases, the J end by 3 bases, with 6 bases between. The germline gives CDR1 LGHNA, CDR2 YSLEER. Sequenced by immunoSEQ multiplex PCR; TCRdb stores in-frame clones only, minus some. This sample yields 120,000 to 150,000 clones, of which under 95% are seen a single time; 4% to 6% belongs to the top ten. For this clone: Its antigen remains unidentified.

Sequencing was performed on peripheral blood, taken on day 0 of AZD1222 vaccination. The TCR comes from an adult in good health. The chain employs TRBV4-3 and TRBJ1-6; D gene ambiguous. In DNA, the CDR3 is TGCGCCAGCAGCCAAGATTCCATCTATAATTCACCCCTCCACTTT. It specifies CASSQDSIYNSPLHF.